This T cell receptor beta chain was sequenced in a study of T cells in localized non-small cell lung cancer (dated by TCRdb to 2019 to 2021). For the study in its entirety: Comparing tumors with uninvolved tumor-adjacent lungs, the study looked at the T cell repertoires of approximately 240 patients with early-stage NSCLC. The cohort was made up of approximately 250 treatment-naive NSCLC patients whose localized lung tumors had been resected. Of the NSCLC patients, roughly 130 were male and 107 were female, and the mean age was about 69 years. What the research found in general, with its limitations: Because the study design was exploratory, TCR variables were selected using unadjusted p-values without false-discovery rate correction. A median of roughly 60 of the top 100 tumor clones were detected in paired uninvolved adjacent lung, and 25 to 35 of these tumor clones were also found among the top 100 clones of the paired uninvolved adjacent lung. Because multi-region sequencing of the tumors was not done, intratumor heterogeneity could not be ruled out. Uninvolved tumor-adjacent lung showed the highest T cell clonality, higher than tumor, which suggests more focused antigenic responses in the uninvolved tumor-adjacent lung. Longer overall survival was associated with higher blood T cell density, whereas shorter survival was associated with higher adjacent-lung clonality.

The sample holds one count of this clone. This clone's antigen is unknown. No clone much larger than this one lies a single base away; base qualities are absent. At diagnosis, peripheral blood, uninvolved tumor-adjacent lung and tumor were collected and stored as a combination of fresh-frozen and FFPE material. Blood samples were analyzed as peripheral blood mononuclear cells for TCR repertoire profiling. V loses 5 bases of germline sequence and J loses 8 bases, and the interval between the two ends is 12 bases. Looking up the germline V gene yields CDR1 SQVTM and CDR2 ANQGSEA. Including cysteine and phenylalanine, the CDR3 has 11 amino acids. This entry keeps only the CDR3 DNA: 33 bases, framed from base 1. TCR beta CDR3 regions were sequenced from DNA using the immunoSEQ Assay. Under the source paper's analysis protocol: To compute T cell density, TCR beta template counts were normalized to usable DNA, which was estimated by amplifying housekeeping genes. Richness was estimated with the preseqR package, extrapolating to 400,000 templates for PBMC samples and 120,000 templates for tissue samples. Clonality was taken to be one minus Pielou's evenness. Tissue-enriched TCRs were identified through differential abundance testing performed on productive amino-acid clonotypes, with a minimum total count of 5 and an alpha of 0.1. Repertoire overlap between compartments was quantified with the Jaccard Index and Morisita Overlap Index. GLIPH grouped TCR beta CDR3s together with public tetramer-defined viral CDR3s, and a viral motif had to include at least three viral sequences and show V-gene enrichment. TCRdb took this table from immuneACCESS and kept in-frame rearrangements with V and J called. Such tables lack part of the clones; where checked against another copy, unresolved V genes explain under half of the gap, and the rest is unexplained. D and trimming come from the DNA, and the V and J calls and clone size come from that table. Within this sample are roughly 29,000 clones, with 65% to 85% of them counted one time only. Approximately 4.9% of the sample is taken by the ten largest.

The clonotype originates from a man between 40 and 70 years old with stage III lung adenocarcinoma. Recombination joined TRBV29-1 with TRBJ1-1, and the D gene may be TRBD1, 5 bases matching. The specimen was peripheral blood mononuclear cells, collected before any cancer treatment. In nucleotides, the sequence is TGCAGCGTTTACCTATCAGGGGAAGCTTTCTTT. This codes for CSVYLSGEAFF.